The clone carrying this T cell receptor (beta chain) has at least ten counts. The sample belongs to a study of T cells in Graves' hyperthyroidism and ophthalmopathy. The germline V gene has CDR1 SEHNR and CDR2 FQNEAQ (reference sequence). CDR3 length equals 15 residues. Trimming removed 2 bases from V and 7 bases from J, with 12 bases in between. The source material, RNA transcripts, was used to amplify TCR beta CDR3 regions. Using the HTBI primer set, a first-round RT-PCR was run on the TCR CDR3. TCRdb processed the multiplex PCR reads anew with MiXCR; each CDR3 protein has one entry. The sample has under 300,000 distinct CDR3 sequences; roughly 15% are singletons.

This sequence originates from a woman between 25 and 40 years old with Graves' hyperthyroidism that later progressed to Graves' ophthalmopathy. Specimen: blood. This rearrangement joins TRBV7-9 to TRBJ1-6; D may be TRBD1 (5 bases). CDR3 DNA sequence: TGTGCCAGCAGCTTAAACCAGGGTAACAATTCACCCCTCCACTTT. Its protein is CASSLNQGNNSPLHF.